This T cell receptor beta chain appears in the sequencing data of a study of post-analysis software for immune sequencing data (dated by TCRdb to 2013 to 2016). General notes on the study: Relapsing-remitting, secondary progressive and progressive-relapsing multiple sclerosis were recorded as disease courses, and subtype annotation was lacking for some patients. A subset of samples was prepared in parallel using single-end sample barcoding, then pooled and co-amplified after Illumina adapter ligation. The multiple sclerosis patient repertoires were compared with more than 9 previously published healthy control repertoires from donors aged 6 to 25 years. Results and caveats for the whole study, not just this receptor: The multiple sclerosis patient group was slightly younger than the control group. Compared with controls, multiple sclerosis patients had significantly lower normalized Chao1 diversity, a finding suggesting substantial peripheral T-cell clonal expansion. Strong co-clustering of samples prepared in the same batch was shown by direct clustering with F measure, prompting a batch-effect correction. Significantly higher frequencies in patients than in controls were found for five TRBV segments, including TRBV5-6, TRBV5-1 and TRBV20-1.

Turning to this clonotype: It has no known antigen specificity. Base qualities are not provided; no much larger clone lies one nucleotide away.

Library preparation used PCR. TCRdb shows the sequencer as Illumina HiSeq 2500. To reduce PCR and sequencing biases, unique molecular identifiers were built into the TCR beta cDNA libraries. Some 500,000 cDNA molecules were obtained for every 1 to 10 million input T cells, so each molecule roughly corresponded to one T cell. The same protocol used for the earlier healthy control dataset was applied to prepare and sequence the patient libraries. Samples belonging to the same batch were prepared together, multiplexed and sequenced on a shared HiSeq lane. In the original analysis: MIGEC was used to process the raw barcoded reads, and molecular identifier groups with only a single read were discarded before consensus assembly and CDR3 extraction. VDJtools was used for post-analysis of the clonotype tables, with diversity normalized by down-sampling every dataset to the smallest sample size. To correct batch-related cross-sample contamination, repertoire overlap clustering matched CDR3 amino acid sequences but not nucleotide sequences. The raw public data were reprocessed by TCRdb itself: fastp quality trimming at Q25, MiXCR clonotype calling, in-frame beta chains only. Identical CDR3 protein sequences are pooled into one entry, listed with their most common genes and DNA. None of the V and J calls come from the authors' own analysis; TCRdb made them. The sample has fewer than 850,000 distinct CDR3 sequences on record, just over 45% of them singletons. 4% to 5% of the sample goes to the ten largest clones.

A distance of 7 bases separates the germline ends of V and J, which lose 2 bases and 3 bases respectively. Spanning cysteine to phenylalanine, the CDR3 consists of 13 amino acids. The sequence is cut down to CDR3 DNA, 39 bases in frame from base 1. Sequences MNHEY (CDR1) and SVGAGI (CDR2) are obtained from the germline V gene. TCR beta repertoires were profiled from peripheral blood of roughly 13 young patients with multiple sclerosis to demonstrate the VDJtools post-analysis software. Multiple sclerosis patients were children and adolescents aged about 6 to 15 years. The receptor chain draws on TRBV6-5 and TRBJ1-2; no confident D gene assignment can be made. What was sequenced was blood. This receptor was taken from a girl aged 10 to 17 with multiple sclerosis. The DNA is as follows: TGTGCCAGCAGTTACGGCCAGTACTATGGCTACACCTTC. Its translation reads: CASSYGQYYGYTF.